The rows below give T cell receptor beta chains drawn from one sample of a study of blood T cell repertoires in COVID-19. Only in-frame clones appear in the TCRdb table, and some are missing; sequencing was by immunoSEQ multiplex PCR. The sample contains just over 300,000 clones, around nine tenths of which appear only once. The sequencing input was peripheral blood. These receptors came from a woman aged 25 to 39 with COVID-19, enrolled during active disease. The CDR3 runs from the conserved cysteine through the conserved F or W. The order of the fields is D gene, clone size, CDR3 length, V gene, J gene, CDR3 protein, CDR3 DNA. A D gene is named only where the DNA matches it firmly. Part of the rows lack a size; the others show once, few, many or a class for expanded clones.

d_call: NA
clone_size: NA
cdr3_length: 12
v_call: TRBV5-6
j_call: TRBJ1-2
cdr3_aa: CASSTDISGYTF
cdr3_nt: TGTGCCAGCAGCACGGACATATCGGGCTACACCTTC

d_call: NA
clone_size: NA
cdr3_length: 12
v_call: TRBV12-3/TRBV12-4
j_call: TRBJ1-1
cdr3_aa: CASSTMDSGAFF
cdr3_nt: TGTGCCAGCAGTACCATGGACAGCGGAGCTTTCTTT

d_call: NA
clone_size: NA
cdr3_length: 15
v_call: TRBV6-2/TRBV6-3
j_call: TRBJ1-1
cdr3_aa: CASSLVGLRNTEAFF
cdr3_nt: TGTGCCAGCAGTTTGGTGGGACTTAGGAACACTGAAGCTTTCTTT

d_call: TRBD1
clone_size: NA
cdr3_length: 16
v_call: TRBV6-5
j_call: TRBJ1-5
cdr3_aa: CASSYGQGRRYQPQHF
cdr3_nt: TGTGCCAGCAGTTACGGACAGGGAAGAAGGTATCAGCCCCAGCATTTT

d_call: TRBD1
clone_size: NA
cdr3_length: 15
v_call: TRBV4-1
j_call: TRBJ2-1
cdr3_aa: CASSPEQGASYEQFF
cdr3_nt: TGCGCCAGCAGCCCGGAACAGGGGGCTAGTTATGAGCAGTTCTTC

d_call: NA
clone_size: NA
cdr3_length: 12
v_call: TRBV29-1
j_call: TRBJ1-2
cdr3_aa: CSAPDGGGGYTF
cdr3_nt: TGCAGCGCCCCTGATGGGGGGGGTGGCTACACCTTC

d_call: TRBD1
clone_size: NA
cdr3_length: 17
v_call: TRBV5-6
j_call: TRBJ1-5
cdr3_aa: CASSRERGGRGHQPQHF
cdr3_nt: TGTGCCAGCAGCCGGGAACGAGGGGGCAGGGGGCACCAGCCCCAGCATTTT

d_call: NA
clone_size: NA
cdr3_length: 17
v_call: TRBV2
j_call: TRBJ1-1
cdr3_aa: CASSPIKDSYMNTEAFF
cdr3_nt: TGTGCCAGCAGTCCTATCAAAGACAGTTACATGAACACTGAAGCTTTCTTT

d_call: TRBD1
clone_size: NA
cdr3_length: 15
v_call: TRBV28
j_call: TRBJ1-3
cdr3_aa: CASSFYRGSGNTIYF
cdr3_nt: TGTGCCAGCAGTTTCTACAGGGGATCGGGAAACACCATATATTTT

d_call: NA
clone_size: NA
cdr3_length: 12
v_call: TRBV12-3/TRBV12-4
j_call: TRBJ2-1
cdr3_aa: CASSLYANEQFF
cdr3_nt: TGTGCCAGCAGTTTATATGCGAATGAGCAGTTCTTC

d_call: TRBD1
clone_size: NA
cdr3_length: 16
v_call: TRBV3-1/TRBV3-2
j_call: TRBJ1-3
cdr3_aa: CASSQEGQLSGNTIYF
cdr3_nt: TGTGCCAGCAGCCAAGAGGGACAGCTCTCTGGAAACACCATATATTTT

d_call: NA
clone_size: NA
cdr3_length: 14
v_call: TRBV30
j_call: TRBJ2-3
cdr3_aa: CAWSAWTSTDTQYF
cdr3_nt: TGTGCCTGGAGTGCCTGGACTAGCACAGATACGCAGTATTTT

d_call: NA
clone_size: NA
cdr3_length: 13
v_call: TRBV5-6
j_call: TRBJ1-2
cdr3_aa: CASSLGGNYGYTF
cdr3_nt: TGTGCCAGCAGCCTCGGGGGGAACTATGGCTACACCTTC

d_call: NA
clone_size: once
cdr3_length: 15
v_call: TRBV3-1/TRBV3-2
j_call: TRBJ2-1
cdr3_aa: CASSQVSLGRIEQFF
cdr3_nt: TGTGCCAGCAGCCAAGTTAGCCTTGGTCGTATTGAGCAGTTCTTC

d_call: NA
clone_size: NA
cdr3_length: 15
v_call: TRBV9
j_call: TRBJ2-1
cdr3_aa: CASSVGSSVYNEQFF
cdr3_nt: TGTGCCAGCAGCGTAGGGTCTAGCGTCTACAATGAGCAGTTCTTC

d_call: NA
clone_size: few
cdr3_length: 13
v_call: TRBV12-3/TRBV12-4
j_call: TRBJ2-5
cdr3_aa: CASRDTLQETQYF
cdr3_nt: TGTGCCAGCCGGGACACCCTCCAAGAGACCCAGTACTTC

d_call: NA
clone_size: NA
cdr3_length: 11
v_call: TRBV7-9
j_call: TRBJ1-6
cdr3_aa: CATQGGANLHF
cdr3_nt: TGTGCTACTCAGGGCGGGGCGAACCTCCACTTT

d_call: TRBD1
clone_size: NA
cdr3_length: 14
v_call: TRBV6-5
j_call: TRBJ1-2
cdr3_aa: CASTHSTGVYGYTF
cdr3_nt: TGTGCCAGCACCCACTCCACAGGGGTTTATGGCTACACCTTC

d_call: NA
clone_size: NA
cdr3_length: 14
v_call: TRBV4-1
j_call: TRBJ1-1
cdr3_aa: CASSPPPGNTEAFF
cdr3_nt: TGCGCCAGCAGCCCGCCCCCGGGGAACACTGAAGCTTTCTTT

d_call: NA
clone_size: once
cdr3_length: 13
v_call: TRBV2
j_call: TRBJ1-2
cdr3_aa: CASSVGREGGYTF
cdr3_nt: TGTGCCAGCAGTGTGGGCAGGGAGGGTGGCTACACCTTC

d_call: NA
clone_size: NA
cdr3_length: 12
v_call: TRBV9
j_call: TRBJ2-5
cdr3_aa: CASSPYQETQYF
cdr3_nt: TGTGCCAGCAGCCCCTACCAAGAGACCCAGTACTTC

d_call: NA
clone_size: NA
cdr3_length: 13
v_call: TRBV5-1
j_call: TRBJ1-1
cdr3_aa: CASSPAGTTEAFF
cdr3_nt: TGCGCCAGCAGCCCGGCGGGGACTACTGAAGCTTTCTTT

d_call: TRBD1
clone_size: NA
cdr3_length: 12
v_call: TRBV18
j_call: TRBJ1-2
cdr3_aa: CASSLGQGGYTF
cdr3_nt: TGTGCCAGCTCACTTGGACAGGGCGGCTACACCTTC

d_call: TRBD1
clone_size: NA
cdr3_length: 14
v_call: TRBV27
j_call: TRBJ1-5
cdr3_aa: CASSLQGELQPQHF
cdr3_nt: TGTGCCAGCAGCTTACAGGGGGAACTTCAGCCCCAGCATTTT

d_call: TRBD1
clone_size: NA
cdr3_length: 14
v_call: TRBV19
j_call: TRBJ1-1
cdr3_aa: CASKELPGGTEAFF
cdr3_nt: TGTGCCAGTAAAGAATTACCAGGGGGCACTGAAGCTTTCTTT

d_call: TRBD1
clone_size: NA
cdr3_length: 14
v_call: TRBV23-1
j_call: TRBJ1-2
cdr3_aa: CASSHFPGTGSYTF
cdr3_nt: TGCGCCAGCAGTCATTTTCCCGGGACAGGGAGCTACACCTTC

d_call: TRBD2
clone_size: NA
cdr3_length: 19
v_call: TRBV29-1
j_call: TRBJ2-3
cdr3_aa: CSVEAPTPTSGGYMDTQYF
cdr3_nt: TGCAGCGTTGAAGCCCCCACCCCAACTAGCGGGGGGTACATGGATACGCAGTATTTT

d_call: NA
clone_size: NA
cdr3_length: 15
v_call: TRBV11-2
j_call: TRBJ2-3
cdr3_aa: CASSSLASSTDTQYF
cdr3_nt: TGTGCCAGCAGCTCGCTAGCGTCTAGCACAGATACGCAGTATTTT

d_call: TRBD2
clone_size: NA
cdr3_length: 15
v_call: TRBV5-5
j_call: TRBJ2-1
cdr3_aa: CASSSSGLAYNEQFF
cdr3_nt: TGTGCCAGCAGCTCGTCGGGACTAGCCTACAATGAGCAGTTCTTC

d_call: NA
clone_size: NA
cdr3_length: 14
v_call: TRBV27
j_call: TRBJ1-1
cdr3_aa: CASSLTSGETEAFF
cdr3_nt: TGTGCCAGCAGTCTAACCTCAGGGGAGACTGAAGCTTTCTTT

d_call: TRBD2
clone_size: NA
cdr3_length: 16
v_call: TRBV4-1
j_call: TRBJ2-1
cdr3_aa: CASSQEVAGGLVKQFF
cdr3_nt: TGCGCCAGCAGCCAAGAAGTAGCGGGGGGCCTTGTGAAGCAGTTCTTC

d_call: NA
clone_size: NA
cdr3_length: 15
v_call: TRBV7-2
j_call: TRBJ2-1
cdr3_aa: CASSFMGPPGNEQFF
cdr3_nt: TGTGCCAGCAGCTTCATGGGCCCCCCTGGGAATGAGCAGTTCTTC

d_call: NA
clone_size: NA
cdr3_length: 12
v_call: TRBV14
j_call: TRBJ1-4
cdr3_aa: CASSQGSEKLFF
cdr3_nt: TGTGCCAGCAGCCAGGGCAGTGAAAAACTGTTTTTT

d_call: NA
clone_size: NA
cdr3_length: 13
v_call: TRBV2
j_call: TRBJ1-2
cdr3_aa: CASSETGQLGYTF
cdr3_nt: TGTGCCAGCAGTGAGACAGGTCAATTAGGCTACACCTTC

d_call: TRBD2
clone_size: NA
cdr3_length: 15
v_call: TRBV5-6
j_call: TRBJ2-5
cdr3_aa: CASSLAGAGGRTQYF
cdr3_nt: TGTGCCAGCAGCTTGGCCGGAGCGGGGGGTCGGACCCAGTACTTC

d_call: NA
clone_size: NA
cdr3_length: 15
v_call: TRBV6-5
j_call: TRBJ2-2
cdr3_aa: CASSPGGPLTGELFF
cdr3_nt: TGTGCCAGCAGTCCCGGGGGGCCACTCACCGGGGAGCTGTTTTTT

d_call: TRBD1
clone_size: NA
cdr3_length: 18
v_call: TRBV27
j_call: TRBJ1-1
cdr3_aa: CASSDYLHGQGAGTEAFF
cdr3_nt: TGTGCCAGCAGTGATTACCTCCATGGACAGGGGGCCGGCACTGAAGCTTTCTTT

d_call: TRBD2
clone_size: once
cdr3_length: 17
v_call: TRBV18
j_call: TRBJ2-3
cdr3_aa: CASSPWASGGRTDTQYF
cdr3_nt: TGTGCCAGCTCACCATGGGCTAGCGGGGGGCGCACAGATACGCAGTATTTT

d_call: TRBD2
clone_size: NA
cdr3_length: 13
v_call: TRBV12-3/TRBV12-4
j_call: TRBJ2-4
cdr3_aa: CASSLRTSGIQYF
cdr3_nt: TGTGCCAGCAGTCTACGGACTAGCGGCATTCAGTACTTC

d_call: NA
clone_size: NA
cdr3_length: 17
v_call: TRBV5-1
j_call: TRBJ2-3
cdr3_aa: CASSGGSRSLGTDTQYF
cdr3_nt: TGCGCCAGCAGTGGAGGGTCTAGATCCCTTGGGACAGATACGCAGTATTTT

d_call: NA
clone_size: NA
cdr3_length: 14
v_call: TRBV6-5
j_call: TRBJ2-5
cdr3_aa: CASSTGGRTAIQYF
cdr3_nt: TGTGCCAGCAGCACCGGAGGGAGAACGGCGATCCAGTACTTC

d_call: NA
clone_size: NA
cdr3_length: 12
v_call: TRBV19
j_call: TRBJ1-1
cdr3_aa: CASSTGWTEAFF
cdr3_nt: TGTGCCAGTTCTACGGGTTGGACTGAAGCTTTCTTT

d_call: TRBD1
clone_size: NA
cdr3_length: 15
v_call: TRBV30
j_call: TRBJ1-5
cdr3_aa: CAWSVKDRGNQPQHF
cdr3_nt: TGTGCCTGGAGTGTAAAGGACAGGGGCAATCAGCCCCAGCATTTT

d_call: TRBD1
clone_size: NA
cdr3_length: 13
v_call: TRBV19
j_call: TRBJ1-1
cdr3_aa: CASSSAGGTEAFF
cdr3_nt: TGTGCCAGTAGTTCCGCAGGGGGCACTGAAGCTTTCTTT

d_call: NA
clone_size: NA
cdr3_length: 14
v_call: TRBV9
j_call: TRBJ1-5
cdr3_aa: CASSVEGGYQPQHF
cdr3_nt: TGTGCCAGCAGCGTTGAGGGAGGATATCAGCCCCAGCATTTT

d_call: NA
clone_size: NA
cdr3_length: 14
v_call: TRBV5-1
j_call: TRBJ1-1
cdr3_aa: CASSSRGTNTEAFF
cdr3_nt: TGCGCCAGCAGCTCTAGGGGGACGAACACTGAAGCTTTCTTT

d_call: TRBD1
clone_size: NA
cdr3_length: 17
v_call: TRBV7-8
j_call: TRBJ1-6
cdr3_aa: CASSLRTGATYNSPLHF
cdr3_nt: TGTGCCAGCAGCCTCCGAACAGGGGCCACTTATAATTCACCCCTCCACTTT

d_call: NA
clone_size: NA
cdr3_length: 13
v_call: TRBV11-1
j_call: TRBJ1-5
cdr3_aa: CASSLGAGQPQHF
cdr3_nt: TGTGCCAGCAGCTTAGGAGCGGGTCAGCCCCAGCATTTT

d_call: TRBD2
clone_size: NA
cdr3_length: 15
v_call: TRBV3-1/TRBV3-2
j_call: TRBJ2-4
cdr3_aa: CASSPSAGGLNIQYF
cdr3_nt: TGTGCCAGCAGCCCCTCGGCGGGGGGCCTAAACATTCAGTACTTC

d_call: NA
clone_size: NA
cdr3_length: 15
v_call: TRBV5-6
j_call: TRBJ2-7
cdr3_aa: CASSLGGRGSYEQYF
cdr3_nt: TGTGCCAGCAGCTTGGGGGGCAGAGGATCCTACGAGCAGTACTTC

d_call: NA
clone_size: NA
cdr3_length: 13
v_call: TRBV15
j_call: TRBJ1-1
cdr3_aa: CATSMSLNTEAFF
cdr3_nt: TGTGCCACCAGCATGTCGTTGAACACTGAAGCTTTCTTT

d_call: NA
clone_size: NA
cdr3_length: 12
v_call: TRBV4-3
j_call: TRBJ1-1
cdr3_aa: CASSQGGGAAFF
cdr3_nt: TGCGCCAGCAGCCAGGGAGGGGGGGCCGCTTTCTTT

d_call: NA
clone_size: NA
cdr3_length: 16
v_call: TRBV7-2
j_call: TRBJ2-3
cdr3_aa: CASSLRVLASTDTQYF
cdr3_nt: TGTGCCAGCAGCTTACGGGTACTAGCTAGCACAGATACGCAGTATTTT

d_call: NA
clone_size: NA
cdr3_length: 14
v_call: TRBV5-1
j_call: TRBJ1-6
cdr3_aa: CASRSSVNNSPLHF
cdr3_nt: TGCGCCAGCAGGAGTTCTGTGAATAATTCACCCCTCCACTTT

d_call: TRBD1
clone_size: NA
cdr3_length: 12
v_call: TRBV12-5
j_call: TRBJ1-5
cdr3_aa: CASRQGYQPQHF
cdr3_nt: TGTGCTAGCAGACAGGGTTATCAGCCCCAGCATTTT

d_call: NA
clone_size: NA
cdr3_length: 13
v_call: TRBV6-5
j_call: TRBJ2-7
cdr3_aa: CASSKTRNYEQYF
cdr3_nt: TGTGCCAGCAGTAAAACACGAAACTACGAGCAGTACTTC

d_call: NA
clone_size: NA
cdr3_length: 13
v_call: TRBV12-3/TRBV12-4
j_call: TRBJ1-3
cdr3_aa: CASTRDLGNTIYF
cdr3_nt: TGTGCCAGCACCAGGGATCTTGGAAACACCATATATTTT

d_call: NA
clone_size: NA
cdr3_length: 16
v_call: TRBV18
j_call: TRBJ1-1
cdr3_aa: CASSQIGGAGNTEAFF
cdr3_nt: TGTGCCAGCTCCCAGATCGGAGGGGCCGGGAACACTGAAGCTTTCTTT

d_call: NA
clone_size: once
cdr3_length: 11
v_call: TRBV6-5
j_call: TRBJ1-3
cdr3_aa: CASSLGNTIYF
cdr3_nt: TGTGCCAGCAGTCTTGGAAACACCATATATTTT

d_call: NA
clone_size: NA
cdr3_length: 14
v_call: TRBV6-2/TRBV6-3
j_call: TRBJ2-7
cdr3_aa: CASSYPDGQHEQYF
cdr3_nt: TGTGCCAGCAGTTACCCGGATGGGCAACACGAGCAGTACTTC